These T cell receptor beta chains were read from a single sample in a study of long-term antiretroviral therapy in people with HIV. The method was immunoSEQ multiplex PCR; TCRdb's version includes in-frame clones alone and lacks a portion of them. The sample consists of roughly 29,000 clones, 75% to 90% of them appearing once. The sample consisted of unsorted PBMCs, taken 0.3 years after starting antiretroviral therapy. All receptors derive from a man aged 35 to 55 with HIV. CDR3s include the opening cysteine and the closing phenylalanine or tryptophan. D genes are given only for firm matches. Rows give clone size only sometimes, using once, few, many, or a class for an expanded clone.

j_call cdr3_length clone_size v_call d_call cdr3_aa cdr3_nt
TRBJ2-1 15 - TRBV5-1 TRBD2 CASSFGAGGKNEQFF TGCGCCAGTTCCTTTGGAGCGGGGGGGAAGAATGAGCAGTTCTTC
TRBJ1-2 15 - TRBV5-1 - CASSLLGDLDYGYTF TGCGCCAGCAGCTTGTTAGGGGACCTGGACTATGGCTACACCTTC
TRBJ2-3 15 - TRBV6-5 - CASSWGPSPADTQYF TGTGCCAGCAGCTGGGGACCCTCCCCCGCAGATACGCAGTATTTT
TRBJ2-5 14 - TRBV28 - CASSLPPNQETQYF TGTGCCAGCAGTTTACCGCCTAACCAAGAGACCCAGTACTTC
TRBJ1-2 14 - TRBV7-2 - CASSLGGANYGYTF TGTGCCAGCAGCCTAGGCGGAGCTAACTATGGCTACACCTTC
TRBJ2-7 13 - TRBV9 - CASSVGGSYEQYF TGTGCCAGCAGCGTAGGTGGCTCCTACGAGCAGTACTTC
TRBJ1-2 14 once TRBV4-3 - CASGAGVHNYGYTF TGCGCCAGTGGCGCAGGGGTCCATAACTATGGCTACACCTTC
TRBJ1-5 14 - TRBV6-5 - CASSLRGRDQPQHF TGTGCCAGCAGCCTCAGGGGCAGGGATCAGCCCCAGCATTTT
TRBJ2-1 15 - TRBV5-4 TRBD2 CASSLNAGGHNEQFF TGTGCCAGCAGCCTTAACGCGGGAGGACACAATGAGCAGTTCTTC
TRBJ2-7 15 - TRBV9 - CASSVDGFRGGEQYF TGTGCCAGCAGCGTAGACGGGTTTCGGGGCGGCGAGCAGTACTTC
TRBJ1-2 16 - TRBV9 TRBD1 CASSASWTGVNYGYTF TGTGCCAGCAGCGCCTCCTGGACAGGGGTTAACTATGGCTACACCTTC
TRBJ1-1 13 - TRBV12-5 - CASGLEADTEAFF TGTGCTAGTGGTTTGGAGGCAGACACTGAAGCTTTCTTT
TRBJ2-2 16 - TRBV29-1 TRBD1 CSVELSVTGGSGELFF TGCAGCGTCGAATTATCGGTAACAGGGGGCTCCGGGGAGCTGTTTTTT
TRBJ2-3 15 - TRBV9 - CASSLTPLSTDTQYF TGTGCCAGCAGCCTAACTCCGCTGAGCACAGATACGCAGTATTTT
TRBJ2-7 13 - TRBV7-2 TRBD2 CASSLNRAGGQYF TGTGCCAGCAGCTTAAACCGAGCGGGGGGGCAGTACTTC
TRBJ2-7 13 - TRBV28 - CASSPDGTYEQYF TGTGCCAGCAGTCCCGACGGTACCTACGAGCAGTACTTC
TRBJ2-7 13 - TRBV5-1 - CASGSDRGSEQYF TGCGCCAGCGGGTCGGATAGAGGGAGCGAGCAGTACTTC
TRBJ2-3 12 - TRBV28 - CASGSVLDTQYF TGTGCCAGCGGATCGGTCTTGGATACGCAGTATTTT
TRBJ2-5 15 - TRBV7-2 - CASSLGSLPRETQYF TGTGCCAGCAGTTTGGGGTCATTACCTCGGGAGACCCAGTACTTC
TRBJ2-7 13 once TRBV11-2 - CASSLEAQAEQYF TGTGCCAGCAGCTTAGAAGCACAGGCGGAGCAGTACTTC
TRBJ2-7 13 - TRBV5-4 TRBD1 CASSSTGSAEQYF TGTGCCAGCAGCTCGACAGGGTCGGCCGAGCAGTACTTC
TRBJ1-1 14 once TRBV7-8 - CASSLVGGLPEAFF TGTGCCAGCAGCTTAGTTGGGGGTTTGCCTGAAGCTTTCTTT
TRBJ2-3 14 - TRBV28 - CASSPNLSTDTQYF TGTGCCAGCAGTCCCAACCTCAGCACAGATACGCAGTATTTT
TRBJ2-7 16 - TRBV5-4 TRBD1 CASSFPGGQGQDEQYF TGTGCCAGCAGCTTCCCAGGTGGACAGGGCCAGGACGAGCAGTACTTC
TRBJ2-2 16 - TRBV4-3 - CASSQETGRRTGELFF TGCGCCAGCAGCCAAGAGACGGGAAGAAGGACCGGGGAGCTGTTTTTT
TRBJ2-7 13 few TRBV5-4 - CASSLGVAHEQYF TGTGCCAGCAGCTTGGGTGTGGCCCACGAGCAGTACTTC
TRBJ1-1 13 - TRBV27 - CASSFRARAEAFF TGTGCCAGCAGTTTCCGAGCCAGGGCTGAAGCTTTCTTT
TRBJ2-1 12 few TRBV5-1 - CASSSGLLEQFF TGCGCCAGCAGCTCTGGACTATTAGAGCAGTTCTTC
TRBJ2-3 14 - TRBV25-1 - CASSELALTDTQYF TGTGCCAGCAGTGAACTAGCTCTGACAGATACGCAGTATTTT
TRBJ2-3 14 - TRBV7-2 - CASSSPGYPDTQYF TGTGCCAGCAGCTCCCCTGGCTATCCGGATACGCAGTATTTT
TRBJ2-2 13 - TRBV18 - CASSQVNTGELFF TGTGCCAGCTCACAAGTGAACACCGGGGAGCTGTTTTTT
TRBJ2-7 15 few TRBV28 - CASSASGTWPYEQYF TGTGCCAGCAGTGCCTCCGGGACTTGGCCCTACGAGCAGTACTTC
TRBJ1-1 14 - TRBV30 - CARGPSWGNTEAFF TGTGCCCGAGGGCCCTCCTGGGGGAACACTGAAGCTTTCTTT
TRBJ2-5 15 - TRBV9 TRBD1 CASSGNRGTAETQYF TGTGCCAGCAGCGGTAACAGGGGAACGGCAGAGACCCAGTACTTC
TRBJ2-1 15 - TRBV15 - CATSRDPGTYNEQFF TGTGCCACCAGCAGAGATCCGGGGACTTACAATGAGCAGTTCTTC
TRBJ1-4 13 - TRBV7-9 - CASRRWSNEKLFF TGTGCCAGCAGAAGGTGGTCTAATGAAAAACTGTTTTTT
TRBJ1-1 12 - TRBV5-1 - CASSIEDTEAFF TGCGCCAGCAGTATCGAGGACACTGAAGCTTTCTTT
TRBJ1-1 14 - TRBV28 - CASSLYNTLKGAFF TGTGCCAGCAGTTTATACAACACACTAAAAGGAGCTTTCTTT
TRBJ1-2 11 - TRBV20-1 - CSARGANGYTF TGCAGTGCTAGAGGTGCGAATGGCTACACCTTC
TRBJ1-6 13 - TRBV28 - CASSPTLDSPLHF TGTGCCAGCAGTCCGACCCTGGATTCACCCCTCCACTTT
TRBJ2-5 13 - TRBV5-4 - CASTSLPEETQYF TGTGCCAGCACCAGCCTCCCGGAGGAGACCCAGTACTTC
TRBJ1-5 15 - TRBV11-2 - CASSLARGSNQPQHF TGTGCCAGCAGCTTAGCGAGGGGTAGCAATCAGCCCCAGCATTTT
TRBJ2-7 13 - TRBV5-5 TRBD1 CASSFWTGNEQYF TGTGCCAGCAGCTTCTGGACAGGGAACGAGCAGTACTTC